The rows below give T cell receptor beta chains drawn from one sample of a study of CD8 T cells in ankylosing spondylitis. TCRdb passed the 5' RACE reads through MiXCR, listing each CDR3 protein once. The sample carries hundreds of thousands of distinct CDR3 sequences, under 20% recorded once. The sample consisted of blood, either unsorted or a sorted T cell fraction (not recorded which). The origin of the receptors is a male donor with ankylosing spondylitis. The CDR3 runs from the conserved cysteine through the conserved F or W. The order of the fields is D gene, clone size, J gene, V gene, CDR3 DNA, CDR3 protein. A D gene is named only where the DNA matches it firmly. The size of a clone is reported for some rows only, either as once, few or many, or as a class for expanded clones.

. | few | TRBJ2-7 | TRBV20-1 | TGCAGTGCTAGAGATGGGGACCGGGCTCCCTTGGCGGCCGAGCAGTACTTC | CSARDGDRAPLAAEQYF
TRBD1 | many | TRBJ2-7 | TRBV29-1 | TGCAGCGTAAGGACTTCAGGACAGGGTCCCTACGAGCAGTACTTC | CSVRTSGQGPYEQYF
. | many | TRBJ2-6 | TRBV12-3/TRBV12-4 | TGTGCCAGCAGTTTTGGGGCCAACGTCCTGACTTTC | CASSFGANVLTF
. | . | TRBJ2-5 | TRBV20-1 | TGCAGTGCTCGAGCAACTATGGAGACCCAGTACTTC | CSARATMETQYF
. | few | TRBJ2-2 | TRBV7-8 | TGTGCCAGCAGCCCAAACGCGGGACTGGTGTTTCGCACCGGGGAGCTGTTTTTT | CASSPNAGLVFRTGELFF
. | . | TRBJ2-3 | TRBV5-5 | TGTGCCAGCAGCTATGACACTGATACGCAGTATTTT | CASSYDTDTQYF
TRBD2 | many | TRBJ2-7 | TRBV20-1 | TGCAGTGCTAGAGATCTTTCTAGCGGGGTTTACGAGCAGTACTTC | CSARDLSSGVYEQYF
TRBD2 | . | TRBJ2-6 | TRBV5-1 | TGCGCCAGCAGCTTGAGCGGGGCCTCTGGGGCCAACGTCCTGACTTTC | CASSLSGASGANVLTF
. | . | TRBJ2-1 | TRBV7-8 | TGTGCCAGCAGCTTAGTTGGCTGGGGGTGGAATGAGCAGTTCTTC | CASSLVGWGWNEQFF
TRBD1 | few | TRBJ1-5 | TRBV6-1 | TGTGCCAGCAGCTCCGCCCAGGGACAGGGGCCTCCGGGGAATCAGCCCCAGCATTTT | CASSSAQGQGPPGNQPQHF
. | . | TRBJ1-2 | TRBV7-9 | TGTGCCAGCAGCGTAACATTCTATGGCTACACCTTC | CASSVTFYGYTF
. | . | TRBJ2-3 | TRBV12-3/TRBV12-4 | TGTGCCAGCAGTCCCCGGGCCGGCACAAGCACAGATACGCAGTATTTT | CASSPRAGTSTDTQYF
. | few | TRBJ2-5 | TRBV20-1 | TGCAGTGCTAGAACAGGGCTCCAAGAGACCCAGTACTTC | CSARTGLQETQYF
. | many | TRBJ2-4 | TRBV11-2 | TGTGCCAGCAGCTTAGAGGGCTCGGGGGGCGGGTCGGCGTTTAGGGAAAACATTCAGTACTTC | CASSLEGSGGGSAFRENIQYF
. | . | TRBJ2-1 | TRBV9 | TGTGCCAGCAGCGTAGTTGAAGCTTACAATGAGCAGTTCTTC | CASSVVEAYNEQFF
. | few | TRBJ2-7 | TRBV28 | TGTGCCAGCATGGTAGGGCGGTACGAGCAGTACTTC | CASMVGRYEQYF
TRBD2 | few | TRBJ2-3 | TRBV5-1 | TGCGCCAGCAGCTCTTTACTAGCGGGAGGGGATACGCAGTATTTT | CASSSLLAGGDTQYF
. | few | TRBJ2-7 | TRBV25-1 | TGTGCCAGCAGTGAATCCCAAAGGGTTTCCTCCGAGCAGTACTTC | CASSESQRVSSEQYF
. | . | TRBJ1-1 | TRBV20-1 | TGCAGTGCTCCCACAGGGAAAGCTGAAGCTTTCTTT | CSAPTGKAEAFF
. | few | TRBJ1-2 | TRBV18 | TGTGCCAGCTCACCACCGAAACCTTATGGCTACACCTTC | CASSPPKPYGYTF
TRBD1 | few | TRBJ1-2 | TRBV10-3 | TGTGCCATCAGCGGTTTGACAGGGCGGCAGGGCTACACCTTC | CAISGLTGRQGYTF
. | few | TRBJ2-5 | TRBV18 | TGTGCCAGCTCACAGAGTGGCCAGGTCCAAGAGACCCAGTACTTC | CASSQSGQVQETQYF
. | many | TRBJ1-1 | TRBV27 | TGTGCCAGCAGTTTAGATCGAGCGAGGACTGAAGCTTTCTTT | CASSLDRARTEAFF
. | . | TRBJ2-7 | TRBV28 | TGTGCCAGCAGTTTGCAAGAGCGCGAGCAGTACTTC | CASSLQEREQYF
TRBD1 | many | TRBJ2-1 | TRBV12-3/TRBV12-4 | TGTGCCAGCAGTCCGAGACAGGGGGAGCAGTTCTTC | CASSPRQGEQFF